This T cell receptor (beta chain) derives from a study of control samples from healthy donors and cancer patients. Only in-frame clones appear in the TCRdb table, and some are missing; sequencing was by immunoSEQ multiplex PCR. The table shows around 130,000 clones, with nearly 90% occurring only once. The CDR3 is 15 amino acids. Germline CDR1 SNHLY, CDR2 FYNNEI. With V trimmed by 11 bases and J by 2 bases, 8 bases remained unmatched. This TCR came from a man in his fifties with head and neck cancer. The specimen was PBMCs. V is TRBV2 and J is TRBJ2-1; 11 bases match TRBD2. CDR3 coding DNA: TGTGCCGGACGACTAGCGGGAACCCCCTACAATGAGCAGTTCTTC. This encodes CAGRLAGTPYNEQFF.